The present TCR beta chain was sequenced within a study of patients and donors after allogeneic stem cell transplantation. J was trimmed by 1 base and V by 3 bases; bases with no gene match: 5. The germline V gene encodes CDR1 LGHNA and CDR2 YNFKEQ. The CDR3 covers 16 residues. One entry per CDR3 protein, called by TCRdb with MiXCR from the RT-PCR reads. The sample lists about 410,000 distinct CDR3 sequences, 16% occurring once. Input material: blood, either unsorted or a sorted T cell fraction (not recorded which). The source is a human donor who was either an allogeneic HSCT recipient or a stem cell or donor lymphocyte infusion donor (not recorded which). It is not recorded whose cells these are; they may come from a transplant donor. The V gene is TRBV4-2, the J gene TRBJ2-3; 9 bases fit TRBD2. The chain's CDR3 is CASSHASSGGTDTQYF. CDR3 bases: TGTGCCAGCAGCCATGCCTCTAGCGGGGGCACAGATACGCAGTATTTT.